This T cell receptor beta chain came from a study of T cells in localized non-small cell lung cancer. The repertoire was sequenced with immunoSEQ multiplex PCR; TCRdb's copy has only in-frame clones and lacks some. The data show 72,000 or so clones, with approximately 87% seen just once and about a fifth held by the top ten. The V end was cut by 1 base, the J end by 0 bases, with 19 bases between. The CDR3 is 19 residues long. Germline values: CDR1 SGHVS, CDR2 FQNEAQ. Points from the study as a whole: When the top 100 tumor clones were examined, a median approximately 57 of them also appeared in the adjacent lung, which was paired and uninvolved. Measurement of T cell clonality placed uninvolved adjacent lung highest, above the level in tumor.

On this clone itself: What it recognizes is unknown.

The specimen was peripheral blood, collected before any cancer treatment. The source of this sequence is a male donor older than 55 with stage III squamous cell lung carcinoma. V is TRBV7-8 and J is TRBJ2-1, with D perhaps assigned TRBD1 or TRBD2 (6 bases each). DNA of the CDR3: TGTGCCAGCAGCTTAGTAAGGCCAGTTCGGGGGCACTCCTACAATGAGCAGTTCTTC. It translates to CASSLVRPVRGHSYNEQFF.